This TCR beta chain was found in a study of CD8 T cells in ankylosing spondylitis. Regarding the study as a whole: Several highly homologous variants made up a TCR beta motif that seemed to typify ankylosing spondylitis blood.

The authors made TCR beta libraries by quantitative 5'-RACE with molecular barcodes. MiXCR was run by TCRdb on the 5' RACE reads, yielding one entry per CDR3 protein. Here the sample spans a few hundred thousand distinct CDR3 sequences, approximately 7.3% being singletons. This clonotype was recorded many times. Its target is unknown. Germline trimming cut 1 base from V and 7 bases from J; bases unmatched to any gene: 11. The CDR3 loop spans 17 amino acids. Germline values: CDR1 MGHRA, CDR2 YSYEKL. The TCR originated in a male donor with ankylosing spondylitis. The rearrangement uses TRBV4-1 and TRBJ2-5; TRBD2 aligns across 11 bases. The source material was blood, either unsorted or a sorted T cell fraction (not recorded which). The CDR3 DNA follows: TGCGCCAGCAGCCAAGGGAGACTAGCGGGAACGGACGGGACCCAGTACTTC. Its translation: CASSQGRLAGTDGTQYF.